Presented here are 8 T cell receptor beta chains from one specimen sequenced in a study of OX40 agonist ivuxolimab in advanced cancers. The assay was immunoSEQ multiplex PCR, and TCRdb's table has in-frame clones only and misses some. This table holds some 90,000 clones, roughly 93% found once. Here the sequenced sample was CD4+ or CD8+ T cells sorted from blood, taken in a trial of the OX40 agonist ivuxolimab. The receptor set was obtained from an adult with an advanced solid tumor such as melanoma, head and neck, liver or kidney cancer.

The chain recombines TRBV6-1 with TRBJ2-1; the match to TRBD2 covers 7 bases. The CDR3 has 14 amino acids. The V segment lost 7 bases and the J segment 0 bases; nucleotides outside the gene matches: 3. Germline V gives CDR1 MNHNS, CDR2 SASEGT. CDR3 nucleotides: TGTGCCAGCATACTAGCGTCCTCCTACAATGAGCAGTTCTTC. Translating gives CASILASSYNEQFF.

In the case of this clone: At one end the junction does not follow the germline gene, possibly because of a read error. The sample carries other DNA sequences with the same CDR3. V and J are TRBV6-5 and TRBJ2-5; D may be TRBD1 or TRBD2 (5 bases each). The germline V gene has CDR1 MNHEY and CDR2 SVGAGI. The CDR3 sequence is 14 residues long. This chain's CDR3 is CASSPDWKLGTQYF. Here the CDR3 DNA reads TGTGCCAGCAGCCCGGACTGGAAGCTGGGGACCCAATACTTC.

The genes are TRBV15 and TRBJ2-3, with D hard to call. Germline loops: CDR1 LNHNV, CDR2 YYDKDF (reference sequence). The CDR3 length is 15 residues. V was clipped by 5 bases and J by 1 base, with 13 bases between them. The CDR3 nucleotides read TGTGCCACCAGCTACCGACCCGGACGCACAGATACGCAGTATTTT. Protein: CATSYRPGRTDTQYF.

This clone has a single count. The V call is TRBV11-1, the J call TRBJ1-6; the D gene is possibly TRBD1 (5 bases). V lost 5 bases to trimming and J lost 7 bases, with 12 bases between them. The length of the CDR3 is 14 residues. The germline gives CDR1 SGHAT, CDR2 FQDESV (reference sequence). The CDR3 loop is CASSRDFRNSPLHF. The CDR3 region has the DNA TGTGCCAGCAGCCGGGACTTTAGAAATTCACCCCTCCACTTT.

The chain couples TRBV18 to TRBJ2-2; 10 positions match TRBD1. In germline, CDR1 is KGHSH, CDR2 LQKENI. V was pared by 2 bases and J by 4 bases, with 10 bases of the junction left unmatched. This CDR3 has 18 amino acids. The CDR3 spells CASSPFSFGTGVTGELFF. The CDR3 DNA sequence: TGTGCCAGCTCACCATTTTCGTTCGGGACAGGGGTCACCGGGGAGCTGTTTTTT.

The rearrangement uses TRBV7-2 and TRBJ2-5; tentatively, D is TRBD2 (5 bases). V dropped 2 bases and J dropped 5 bases, with 12 bases sitting between them. Germline CDR1 is SGHTA and CDR2 is FQGNSA. This CDR3 contains 14 residues. Written as DNA, the CDR3 is TGTGCCAGCAGCTTATTGTCCGGGAAGGAGACCCAGTACTTC. Amino acids: CASSLLSGKETQYF.

The V call is TRBV7-9, the J call TRBJ1-2, with D possibly being TRBD1 (5 bases). V was pared by 4 bases and J by 0 bases, with 9 bases between. Per germline, CDR1 SEHNR and CDR2 FQNEAQ (reference sequence). The CDR3 loop spans 14 amino acids. CDR3 amino acids: CASSWTLPNYGYTF. The DNA for the CDR3 is TGTGCCAGCAGCTGGACACTTCCTAACTATGGCTACACCTTC.

The chain recombines TRBV28 with TRBJ1-4, with 10 bases lining up with TRBD1. V was clipped by 7 bases and J by 3 bases; unmatched bases: 5. The germline gives CDR1 MDHEN, CDR2 SYDVKM. The CDR3 has 15 residues. CDR3 loop: CASKGGQGPNEKLFF. As DNA, the CDR3 is TGTGCCAGCAAGGGGGGACAGGGGCCTAATGAAAAACTGTTTTTT.